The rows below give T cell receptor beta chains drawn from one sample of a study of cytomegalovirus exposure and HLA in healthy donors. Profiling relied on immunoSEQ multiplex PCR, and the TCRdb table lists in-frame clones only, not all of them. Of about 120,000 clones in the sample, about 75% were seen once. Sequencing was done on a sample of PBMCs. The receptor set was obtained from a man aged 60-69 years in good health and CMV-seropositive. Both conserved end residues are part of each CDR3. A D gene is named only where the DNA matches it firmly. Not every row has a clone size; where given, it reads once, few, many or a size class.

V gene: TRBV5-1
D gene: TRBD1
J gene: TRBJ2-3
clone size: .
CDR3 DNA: TGCGCCAGCAGCTTGGATAAGGGGGCGTCGTCAGATACGCAGTATTTT
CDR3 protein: CASSLDKGASSDTQYF

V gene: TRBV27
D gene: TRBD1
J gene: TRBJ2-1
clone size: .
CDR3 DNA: TGTGCCAGCTCCTTCCAGGGGGCCGGGAATGAGCAGTTCTTC
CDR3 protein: CASSFQGAGNEQFF

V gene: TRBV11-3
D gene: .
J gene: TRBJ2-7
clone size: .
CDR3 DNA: TGTGCCAGCAGCCCTTCCCGAGACGAGCAGTACTTC
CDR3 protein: CASSPSRDEQYF

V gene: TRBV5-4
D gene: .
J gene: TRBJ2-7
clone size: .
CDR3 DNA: TGTGCCAGCAGCTTGGATACAGCGGGTTACGAGCAGTACTTC
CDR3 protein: CASSLDTAGYEQYF

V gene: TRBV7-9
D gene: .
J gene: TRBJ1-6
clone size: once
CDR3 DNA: TGTGCCAGCAGCCTCCGGGGGGGTCCACCCCTCCACTTT
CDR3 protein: CASSLRGGPPLHF

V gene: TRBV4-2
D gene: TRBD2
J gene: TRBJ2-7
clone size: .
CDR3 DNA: TGTGCCAGCAGCCAATCCAGCGGGAGCTCCTACGAGCAGTACTTC
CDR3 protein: CASSQSSGSSYEQYF

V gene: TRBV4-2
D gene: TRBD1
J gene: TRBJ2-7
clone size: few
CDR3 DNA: TGTGCCAGCAGCCAGGCCGGGACAGGGGGAACCTACGAGCAGTACTTC
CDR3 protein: CASSQAGTGGTYEQYF

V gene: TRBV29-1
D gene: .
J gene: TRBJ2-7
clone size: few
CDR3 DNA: TGCAGCGCCCAGGGGTCCACCTACGAGCAGTACTTC
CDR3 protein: CSAQGSTYEQYF

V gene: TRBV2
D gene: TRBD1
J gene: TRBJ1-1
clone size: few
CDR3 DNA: TGTGCCAGCAGTGAAGAGCGACAGGGTGGTGAAGCTTTCTTT
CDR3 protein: CASSEERQGGEAFF

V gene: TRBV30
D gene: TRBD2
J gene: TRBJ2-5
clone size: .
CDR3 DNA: TGTGCCCTGGACGGGGGGGAGCAGTACTTC
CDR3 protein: CALDGGEQYF

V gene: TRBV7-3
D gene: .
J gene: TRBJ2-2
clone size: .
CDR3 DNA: TGTGCCAGTTCCGGGACACCTAACACCGGGGAGCTGTTTTTT
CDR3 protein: CASSGTPNTGELFF